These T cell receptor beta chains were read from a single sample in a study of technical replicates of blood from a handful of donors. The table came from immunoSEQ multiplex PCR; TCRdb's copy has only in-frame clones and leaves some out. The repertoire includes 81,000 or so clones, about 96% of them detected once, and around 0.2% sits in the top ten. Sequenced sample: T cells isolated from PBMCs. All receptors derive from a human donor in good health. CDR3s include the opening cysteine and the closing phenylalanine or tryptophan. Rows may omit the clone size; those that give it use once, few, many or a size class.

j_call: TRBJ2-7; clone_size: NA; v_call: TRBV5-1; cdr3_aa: CASSLGVAGGLYEQYF
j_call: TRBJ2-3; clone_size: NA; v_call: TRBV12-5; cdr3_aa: CASGNSLQRTDTQYF
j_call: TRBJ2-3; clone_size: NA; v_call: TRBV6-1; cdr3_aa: CASKPGQSTDTQYF
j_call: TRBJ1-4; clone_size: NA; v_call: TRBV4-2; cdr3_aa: CASSQGGETGTREKLFF
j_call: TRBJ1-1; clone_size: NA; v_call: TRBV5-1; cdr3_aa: CASRTGGLNTEAFF
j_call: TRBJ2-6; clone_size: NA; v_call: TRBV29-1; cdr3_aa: CSAGQGTAGANVLTF
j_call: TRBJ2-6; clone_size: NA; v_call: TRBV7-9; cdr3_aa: CAAHGHLGGADGANVLTF
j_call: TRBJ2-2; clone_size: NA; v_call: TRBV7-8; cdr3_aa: CASSGPRELFF
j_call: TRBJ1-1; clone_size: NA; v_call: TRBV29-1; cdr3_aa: CSVEGGNTEAFF
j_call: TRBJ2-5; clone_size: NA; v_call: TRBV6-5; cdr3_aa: CASSRGGAMGETQYF
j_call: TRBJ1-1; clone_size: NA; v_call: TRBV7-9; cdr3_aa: CASSSRDREPGAFF
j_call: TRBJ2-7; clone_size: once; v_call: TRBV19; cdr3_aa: CASSIGPGGTYEQYF
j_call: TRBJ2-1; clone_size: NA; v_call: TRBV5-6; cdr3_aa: CASSSSSGIYNEQFF
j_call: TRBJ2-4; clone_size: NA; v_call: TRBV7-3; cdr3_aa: CASSHGTSGEGYIQYF
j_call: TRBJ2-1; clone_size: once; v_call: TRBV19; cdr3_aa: CASSTGLVINEQFF
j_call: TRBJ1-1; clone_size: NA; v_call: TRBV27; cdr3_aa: CASMTGRNEAFF
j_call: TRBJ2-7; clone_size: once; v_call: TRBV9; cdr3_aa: CASSVGADIAYEQYF
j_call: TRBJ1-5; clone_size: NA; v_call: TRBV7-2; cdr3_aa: CASSFTGTGSGQPQHF
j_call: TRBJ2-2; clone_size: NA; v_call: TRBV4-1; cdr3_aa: CASSQDSGAVTGELFF
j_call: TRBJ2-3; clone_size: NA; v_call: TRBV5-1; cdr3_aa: CASSLPGASSTDTQYF
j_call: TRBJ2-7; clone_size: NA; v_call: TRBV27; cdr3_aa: CASRLGPGGPYEQYF
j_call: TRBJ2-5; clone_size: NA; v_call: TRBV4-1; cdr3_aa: CASSQDPAGGLYQETQYF
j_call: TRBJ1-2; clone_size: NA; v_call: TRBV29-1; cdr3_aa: CSVERGTGQRGYTF
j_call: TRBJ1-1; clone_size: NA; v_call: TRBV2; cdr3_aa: CATGQGGTEAFF
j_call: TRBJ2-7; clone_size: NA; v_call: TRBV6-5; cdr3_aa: CASSYRDSDTYEQYF
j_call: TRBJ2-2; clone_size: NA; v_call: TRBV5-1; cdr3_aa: CASRLRFRDRGFSGSGLPGELFF
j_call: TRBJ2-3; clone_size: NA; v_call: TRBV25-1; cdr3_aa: CAGGSDTQYF
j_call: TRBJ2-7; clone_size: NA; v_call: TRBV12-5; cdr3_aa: CASGLGGSKNEQYF
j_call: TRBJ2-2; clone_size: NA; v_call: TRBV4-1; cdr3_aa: CASSPSQGSVGELFF
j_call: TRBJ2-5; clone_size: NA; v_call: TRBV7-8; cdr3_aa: CASSPEAVPETQYF
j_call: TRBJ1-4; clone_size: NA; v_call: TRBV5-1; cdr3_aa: CASSLAGTGGEKLFF
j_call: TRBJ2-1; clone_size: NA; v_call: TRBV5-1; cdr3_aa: CASSFQRGANEQFF
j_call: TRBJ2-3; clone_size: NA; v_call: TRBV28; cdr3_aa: CASSLGERRTDTQYF
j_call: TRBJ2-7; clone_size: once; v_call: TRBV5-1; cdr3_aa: CASSPGQGGDEQYF
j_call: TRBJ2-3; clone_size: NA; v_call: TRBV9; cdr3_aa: CASSVVGGRTDTQYF
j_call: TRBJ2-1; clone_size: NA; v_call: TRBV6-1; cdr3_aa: CASSEGEPGFNEQFF
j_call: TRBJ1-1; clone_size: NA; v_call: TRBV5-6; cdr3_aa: CASSLGGLTEAFF
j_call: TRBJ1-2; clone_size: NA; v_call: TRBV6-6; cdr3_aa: CASSYFKTDENYGYTF
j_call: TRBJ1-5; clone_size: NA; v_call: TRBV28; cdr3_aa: CASTLDFNGQPQHF
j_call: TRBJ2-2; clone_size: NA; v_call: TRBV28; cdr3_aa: CASSTLPSRGITGELFF
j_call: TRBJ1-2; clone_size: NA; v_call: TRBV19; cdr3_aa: CASTPLGLHSNYGYTF
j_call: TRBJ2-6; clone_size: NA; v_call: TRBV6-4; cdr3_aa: CASSDSGGLGANVLTF
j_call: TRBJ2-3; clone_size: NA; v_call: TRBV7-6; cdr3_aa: CASSLQGVGYTQYF
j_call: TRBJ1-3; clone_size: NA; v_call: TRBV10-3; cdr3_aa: CAISEPTGGDGNTIYF
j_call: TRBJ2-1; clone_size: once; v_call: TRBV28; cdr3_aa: CASSLFDEQFF
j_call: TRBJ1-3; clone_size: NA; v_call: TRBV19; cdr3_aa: CASSIVTGYSGNTIYF
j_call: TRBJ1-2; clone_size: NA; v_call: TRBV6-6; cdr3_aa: CATAPPGGEGYTF
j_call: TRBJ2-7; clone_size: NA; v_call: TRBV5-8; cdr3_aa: CASSPGRGTYEQYF
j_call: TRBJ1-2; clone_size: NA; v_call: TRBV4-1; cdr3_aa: CASSQDGGTGRGYTF